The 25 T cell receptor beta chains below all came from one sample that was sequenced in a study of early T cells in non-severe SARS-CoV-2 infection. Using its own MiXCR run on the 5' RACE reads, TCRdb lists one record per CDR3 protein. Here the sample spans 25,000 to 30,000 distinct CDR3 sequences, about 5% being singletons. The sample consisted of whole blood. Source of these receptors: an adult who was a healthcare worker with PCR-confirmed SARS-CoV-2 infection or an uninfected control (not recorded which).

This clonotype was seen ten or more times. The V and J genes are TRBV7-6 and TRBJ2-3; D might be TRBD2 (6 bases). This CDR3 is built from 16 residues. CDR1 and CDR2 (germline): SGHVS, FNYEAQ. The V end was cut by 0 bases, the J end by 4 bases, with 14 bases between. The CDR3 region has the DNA TGTGCCAGCAGCTTAGCGCCGATAGGGGAGGCAGATACGCAGTATTTT. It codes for CASSLAPIGEADTQYF. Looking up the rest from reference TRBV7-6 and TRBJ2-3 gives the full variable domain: GAGVSQSPRYKVTKRGQDVALRCDPISGHVSLYWYRQALGQGPEFLTYFNYEAQQDKSGLPNDRFSAERPEGSISTLTIQRTEQRDSAMYRCASSLAPIGEADTQYFGPGTRLTVL.

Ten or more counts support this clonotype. This CDR3 is CASSAQGGQPQHF. The CDR3 nucleotides read TGTGCCAGCAGTGCGCAGGGGGGCCAGCCCCAGCATTTT. The V call is TRBV25-1, the J call TRBJ1-5; 7 bases align to TRBD1. Looked up from germline, CDR1 is MGHDK and CDR2 is SYGVNS. Germline trimming cut 4 bases from V and 7 bases from J; bases unmatched to any gene: 4. The CDR3 spans 13 residues.

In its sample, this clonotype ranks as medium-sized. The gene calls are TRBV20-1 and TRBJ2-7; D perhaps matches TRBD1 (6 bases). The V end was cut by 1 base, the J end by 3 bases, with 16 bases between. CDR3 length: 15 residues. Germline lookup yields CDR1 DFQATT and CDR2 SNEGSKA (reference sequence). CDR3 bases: TGCAGTGCTAGAGTTAGAAAAGGACAGTTCTACGAGCAGTACTTC. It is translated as CSARVRKGQFYEQYF.

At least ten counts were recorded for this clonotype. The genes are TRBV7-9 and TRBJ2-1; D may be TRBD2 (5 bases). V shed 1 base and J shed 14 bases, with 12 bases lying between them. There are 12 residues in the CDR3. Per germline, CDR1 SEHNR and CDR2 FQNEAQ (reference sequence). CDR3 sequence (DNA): TGTGCCAGCAGCTTAGTCTCGGGGAATAAGTTCTTC. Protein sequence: CASSLVSGNKFF.

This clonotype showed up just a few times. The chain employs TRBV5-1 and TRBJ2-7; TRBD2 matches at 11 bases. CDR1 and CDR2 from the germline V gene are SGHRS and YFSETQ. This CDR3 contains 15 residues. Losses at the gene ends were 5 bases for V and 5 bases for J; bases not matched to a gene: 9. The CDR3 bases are TGCGCCAGCAGATCTACTAGCGGGAGTCCAGACGAGCAGTACTTC. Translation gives CASRSTSGSPDEQYF.

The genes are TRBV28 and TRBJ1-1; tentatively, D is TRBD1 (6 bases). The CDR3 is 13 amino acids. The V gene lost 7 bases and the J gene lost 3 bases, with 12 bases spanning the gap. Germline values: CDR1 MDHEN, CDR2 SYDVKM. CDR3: CASTEQGYTEAFF. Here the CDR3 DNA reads TGTGCCAGCACCGAACAGGGTTACACTGAAGCTTTCTTT.

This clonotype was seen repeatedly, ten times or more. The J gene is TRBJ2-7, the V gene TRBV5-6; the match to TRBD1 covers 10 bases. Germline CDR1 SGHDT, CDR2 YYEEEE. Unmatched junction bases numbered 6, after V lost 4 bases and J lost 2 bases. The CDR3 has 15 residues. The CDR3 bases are TGTGCCAGCAGCCCCGACGGGACAGGGGCCTACGAGCAGTACTTC. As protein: CASSPDGTGAYEQYF.

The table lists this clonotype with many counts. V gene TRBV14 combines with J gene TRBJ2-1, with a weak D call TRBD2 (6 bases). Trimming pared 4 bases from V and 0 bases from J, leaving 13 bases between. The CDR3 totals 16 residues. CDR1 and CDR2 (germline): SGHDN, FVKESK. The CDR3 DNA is TGTGCCAGCAGCCGGATAATCGGGGGCTCCTACAATGAGCAGTTCTTC. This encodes CASSRIIGGSYNEQFF.

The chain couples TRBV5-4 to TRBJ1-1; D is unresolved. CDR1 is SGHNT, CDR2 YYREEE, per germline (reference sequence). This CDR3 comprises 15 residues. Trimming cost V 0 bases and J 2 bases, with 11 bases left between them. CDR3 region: CASSLASRANTEAFF. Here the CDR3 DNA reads TGTGCCAGCAGCTTGGCCAGTCGGGCAAACACTGAAGCTTTCTTT. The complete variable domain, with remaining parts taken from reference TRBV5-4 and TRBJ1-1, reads ETGVTQSPTHLIKTRGQQVTLRCSSQSGHNTVSWYQQALGQGPQFIFQYYREEENGRGNFPPRFSGLQFPNYSSELNVNALELDDSALYLCASSLASRANTEAFFGQGTRLTVV.

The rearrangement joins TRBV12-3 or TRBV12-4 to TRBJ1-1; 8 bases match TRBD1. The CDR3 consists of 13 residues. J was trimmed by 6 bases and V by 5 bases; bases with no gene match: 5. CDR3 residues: CASSPGQGSEAFF. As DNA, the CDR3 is TGTGCCAGCAGTCCTGGACAGGGATCTGAAGCTTTCTTT.

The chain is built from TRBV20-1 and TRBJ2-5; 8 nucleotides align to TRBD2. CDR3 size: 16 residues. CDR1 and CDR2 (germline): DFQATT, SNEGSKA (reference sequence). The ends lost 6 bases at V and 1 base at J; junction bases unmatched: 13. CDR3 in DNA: TGCAGTGCCAGGACTAGCAGATCAAGGGGCCAAGAGACCCAGTACTTC. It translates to CSARTSRSRGQETQYF.

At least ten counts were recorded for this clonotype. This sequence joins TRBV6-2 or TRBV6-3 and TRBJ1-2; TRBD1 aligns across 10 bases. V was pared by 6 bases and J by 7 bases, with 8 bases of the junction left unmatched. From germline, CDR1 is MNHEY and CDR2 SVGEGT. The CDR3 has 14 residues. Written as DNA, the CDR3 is TGTGCCAGCAGCCGCGGGACAGGGGTCGGTGGCTACACCTTC. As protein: CASSRGTGVGGYTF.

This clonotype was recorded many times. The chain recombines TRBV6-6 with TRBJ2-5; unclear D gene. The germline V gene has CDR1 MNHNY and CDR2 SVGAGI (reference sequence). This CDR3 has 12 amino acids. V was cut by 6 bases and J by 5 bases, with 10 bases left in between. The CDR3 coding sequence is TGTGCCAGCAGACTCCACCGGGAGACCCAGTACTTC. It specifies CASRLHRETQYF.

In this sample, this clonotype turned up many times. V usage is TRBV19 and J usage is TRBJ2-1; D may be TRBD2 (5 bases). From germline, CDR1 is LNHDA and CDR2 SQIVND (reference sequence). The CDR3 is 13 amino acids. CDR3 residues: CASRDSYYNEQFF. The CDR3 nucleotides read TGTGCTTCCCGGGATTCGTACTACAATGAGCAGTTCTTC.

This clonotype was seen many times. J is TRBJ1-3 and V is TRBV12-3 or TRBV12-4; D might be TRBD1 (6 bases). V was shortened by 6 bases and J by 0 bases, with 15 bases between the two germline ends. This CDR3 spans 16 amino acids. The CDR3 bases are TGTGCCAGCAGCTCAGGGGTGAAGATCTCTGGAAACACCATATATTTT. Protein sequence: CASSSGVKISGNTIYF.

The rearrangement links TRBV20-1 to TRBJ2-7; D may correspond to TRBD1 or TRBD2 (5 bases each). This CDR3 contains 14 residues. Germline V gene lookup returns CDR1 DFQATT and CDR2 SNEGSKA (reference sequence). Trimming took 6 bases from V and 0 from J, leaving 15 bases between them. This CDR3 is CSAIGAPSSYEQYF. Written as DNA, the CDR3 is TGCAGTGCAATCGGGGCCCCTAGCTCCTACGAGCAGTACTTC.

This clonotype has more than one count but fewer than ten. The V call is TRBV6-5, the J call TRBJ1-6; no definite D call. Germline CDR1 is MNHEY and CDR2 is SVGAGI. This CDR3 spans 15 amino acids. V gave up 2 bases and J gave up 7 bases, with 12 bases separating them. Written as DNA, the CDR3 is TGTGCCAGCAGTTACAACCGGGAGGCAAATTCACCCCTCCACTTT. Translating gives CASSYNREANSPLHF.

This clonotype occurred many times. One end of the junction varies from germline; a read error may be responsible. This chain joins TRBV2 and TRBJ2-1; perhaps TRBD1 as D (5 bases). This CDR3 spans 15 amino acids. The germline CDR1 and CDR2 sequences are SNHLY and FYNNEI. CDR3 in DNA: TGTGCAAGCAATATGGGGCAAAGCCCCTACAATGAGCAGTTCTTC. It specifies CASNMGQSPYNEQFF. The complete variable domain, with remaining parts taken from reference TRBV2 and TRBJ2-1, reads EPEVTQTPSHQVTQMGQEVILRCVPISNHLYFYWYRQILGQKVEFLVSFYNNEISEKSEIFDDQFSVERPDGSNFTLKIRSTKLEDSAMYFCASNMGQSPYNEQFFGPGTRLTVL.

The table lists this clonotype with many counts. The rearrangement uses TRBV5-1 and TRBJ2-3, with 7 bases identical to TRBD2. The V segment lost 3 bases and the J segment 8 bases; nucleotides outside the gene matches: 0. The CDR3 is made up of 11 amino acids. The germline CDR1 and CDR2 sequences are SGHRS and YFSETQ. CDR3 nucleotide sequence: TGCGCCAGCAGCTGGGGGGGTACGCAGTATTTT. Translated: CASSWGGTQYF.

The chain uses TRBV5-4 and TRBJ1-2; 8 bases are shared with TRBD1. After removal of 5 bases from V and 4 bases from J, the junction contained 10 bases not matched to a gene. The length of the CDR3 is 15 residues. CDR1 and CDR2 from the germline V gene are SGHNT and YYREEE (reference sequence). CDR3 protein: CASRDARGQFYGYTF. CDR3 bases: TGTGCCAGCAGAGATGCCAGGGGGCAGTTCTATGGCTACACCTTC.

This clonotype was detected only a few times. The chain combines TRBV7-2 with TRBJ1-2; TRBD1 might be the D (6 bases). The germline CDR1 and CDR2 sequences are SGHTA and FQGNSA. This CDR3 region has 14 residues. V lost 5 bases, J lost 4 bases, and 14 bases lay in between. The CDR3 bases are TGTGCCAGCAGCCCCCGCGGGGGCGCCTATGGCTACACCTTC. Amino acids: CASSPRGGAYGYTF.

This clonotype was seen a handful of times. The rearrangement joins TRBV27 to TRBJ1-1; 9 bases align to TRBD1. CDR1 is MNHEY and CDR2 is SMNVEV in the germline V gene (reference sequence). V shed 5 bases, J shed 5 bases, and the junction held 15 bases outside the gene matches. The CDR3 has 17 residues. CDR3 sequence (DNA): TGTGCCAGCAGTCCCTTAGCTACAGGGGGCGCACGGACTGAAGCTTTCTTT. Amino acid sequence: CASSPLATGGARTEAFF.

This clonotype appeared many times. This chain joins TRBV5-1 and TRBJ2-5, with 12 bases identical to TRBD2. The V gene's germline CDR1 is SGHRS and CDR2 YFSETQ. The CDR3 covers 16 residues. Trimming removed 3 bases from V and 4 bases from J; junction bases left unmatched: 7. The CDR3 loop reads CASSSLAGGLGETQYF. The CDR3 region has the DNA TGCGCCAGCAGCTCGCTAGCGGGGGGGCTCGGAGAGACCCAGTACTTC.

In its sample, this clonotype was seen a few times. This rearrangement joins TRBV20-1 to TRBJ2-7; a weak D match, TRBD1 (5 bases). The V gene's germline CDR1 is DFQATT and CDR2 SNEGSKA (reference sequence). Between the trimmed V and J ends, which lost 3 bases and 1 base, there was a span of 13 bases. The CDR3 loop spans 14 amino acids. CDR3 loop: CSASGQGHSYEQYF. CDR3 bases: TGCAGTGCTAGCGGTCAGGGCCATTCCTACGAGCAGTACTTC.

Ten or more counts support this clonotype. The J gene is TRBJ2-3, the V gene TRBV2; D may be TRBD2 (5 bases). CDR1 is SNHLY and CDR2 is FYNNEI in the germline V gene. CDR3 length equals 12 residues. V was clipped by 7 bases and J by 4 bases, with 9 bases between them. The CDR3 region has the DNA TGTGCCAGCAAAGGACTCCCAGATACGCAGTATTTT. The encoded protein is CASKGLPDTQYF.